These 18 T cell receptor beta chains were all obtained from the same sample, sequenced in a study of blood T cell repertoires in COVID-19. TCRdb keeps only in-frame clones here, not all; method: immunoSEQ multiplex PCR. The repertoire consists of over 200,000 clones, with under 90% occurring once and the leading ten covering 11%. The sample was peripheral blood. All receptors derive from a man between 45 and 60 years old with COVID-19, enrolled during active disease.

This chain joins TRBV6-5 and TRBJ1-6; possible D gene TRBD1, 5 bases. The length of the CDR3 is 15 residues. The V gene's germline CDR1 is MNHEY and CDR2 SVGAGI. V lost 7 bases, J lost 8 bases, and 18 bases lay in between. The CDR3 DNA follows: TGTGCCAGCAAGGGGCGGGGTTTTGCGTATTCACCCCTCCACTTT. Its protein product is CASKGRGFAYSPLHF.

The V gene is TRBV6-1, the J gene TRBJ1-1; tentatively, D is TRBD1 (5 bases). Germline V lookup: CDR1 MNHNS, CDR2 SASEGT. This CDR3 region has 15 residues. Trimming pared 2 bases from V and 1 base from J, leaving 11 bases between. The CDR3 loop reads CASSESTGRNTEAFF. CDR3 DNA: TGTGCCAGCAGTGAATCCACAGGAAGGAACACTGAAGCTTTCTTT.

This rearrangement joins TRBV19 to TRBJ1-5, with 8 bases fitting TRBD1. The J segment lost 0 bases and the V segment lost 10 bases, leaving 5 bases of the junction unmatched. Germline CDR1 and CDR2: LNHDA and SQIVND (reference sequence). The CDR3 has 14 amino acids. CDR3 residues: CATVDRASNQPQHF. The CDR3 coding sequence is TGTGCCACCGTGGACAGGGCTAGCAATCAGCCCCAGCATTTT.

The chain joins TRBV19 to TRBJ2-7; possible D gene TRBD1, 6 bases. The CDR3 sequence is 14 residues long. Germline loops: CDR1 LNHDA, CDR2 SQIVND (reference sequence). The V gene lost 1 base and the J gene lost 5 bases, with 12 bases spanning the gap. CDR3 in DNA: TGTGCCAGTAGTATAGTACAGGGAGTCAACGAGCAGTACTTC. Protein product: CASSIVQGVNEQYF.

This clone was detected only a few times. This chain connects TRBV7-3 to TRBJ1-5, with a weak D call TRBD1 (5 bases). The CDR3 has 13 residues. Germline CDR1 reads SGHTA; CDR2 reads FQGTGA. The germline V and J ends were trimmed by 5 bases and 9 bases, with 14 bases remaining between them. CDR3 loop: CASSQVVGGPQHF. The CDR3 coding sequence is TGTGCCAGCAGCCAGGTTGTGGGGGGGCCCCAGCATTTT.

The chain employs TRBV28 and TRBJ1-5; 8 nucleotides line up with TRBD1. This CDR3 comprises 15 residues. The V segment lost 3 bases and the J segment 2 bases; nucleotides outside the gene matches: 3. Germline V CDR1 and CDR2: MDHEN, SYDVKM. The CDR3, as DNA: TGTGCCAGCAGTTTCAGGGGGCGAGGCAATCAGCCCCAGCATTTT. Protein: CASSFRGRGNQPQHF.

This rearrangement joins TRBV18 to TRBJ2-3; tentative D call: TRBD2 (5 bases). V shed 3 bases and J shed 1 base, with 8 bases lying between them. This CDR3 comprises 14 residues. Germline CDR1 KGHSH, CDR2 LQKENI. CDR3 nucleotide sequence: TGTGCCAGCTCACCGAACGGGGGCACAGATACGCAGTATTTT. Amino acid sequence: CASSPNGGTDTQYF.

The chain recombines TRBV3-1 (or the pseudogene TRBV3-2) with TRBJ2-7; 8 bases line up with TRBD2. This CDR3 region has 15 residues. V lost 2 bases to trimming and J lost 7 bases; unmatched junction nucleotides: 10. The germline V gene has CDR1 LGHDT and CDR2 YNNKEL (reference sequence). Written as DNA, the CDR3 is TGTGCCAGCAGCCAATTTAGCGGGACCTTACTTGAGCAGTACTTC. Protein: CASSQFSGTLLEQYF.

The rearrangement uses TRBV7-9 and TRBJ2-1; 11 nucleotides agree with TRBD1. V dropped 5 bases and J dropped 4; count of bases not matched to a gene: 4. There are 15 residues in the CDR3. Germline CDR1 reads SEHNR; CDR2 reads FQNEAQ (reference sequence). The CDR3 coding sequence is TGTGCCAGCAGCATAGGACAGGGGGCTTACAATGAGCAGTTCTTC. This translates into CASSIGQGAYNEQFF.

The chain is built from TRBV18 and TRBJ2-1; 12 bases line up with TRBD2. Germline V gene data show CDR1 as KGHSH and CDR2 as LQKENI. The CDR3 runs to 16 residues. V dropped 3 bases and J dropped 7; count of bases not matched to a gene: 7. The CDR3 DNA reads as TGTGCCAGCTCACCGAAGACTAGCGGGAGTGCGAATGAGCAGTTCTTC. It translates to CASSPKTSGSANEQFF.

The V gene is TRBV28, the J gene TRBJ1-1; possible D gene TRBD1, 5 bases. V was pared by 3 bases and J by 0 bases, with 11 bases between. The CDR3 runs 15 residues. Germline V gene sequence: CDR1 MDHEN, CDR2 SYDVKM. In DNA, the CDR3 is TGTGCCAGCAGTTTGTCAACAGGCTTGAACACTGAAGCTTTCTTT. This encodes CASSLSTGLNTEAFF. Full variable domain (remainder filled in from reference TRBV28 and TRBJ1-1): DVKVTQSSRYLVKRTGEKVFLECVQDMDHENMFWYRQDPGLGLRLIYFSYDVKMKEKGDIPEGYSVSREKKERFSLILESASTNQTSMYLCASSLSTGLNTEAFFGQGTRLTVV.

The chain joins TRBV19 to TRBJ2-5; D might be TRBD2 (5 bases). Germline CDR1 reads LNHDA; CDR2 reads SQIVND (reference sequence). This CDR3 has 15 residues. The V end lost 3 bases, the J end lost 5 bases, and 16 bases lay between the germline ends. The CDR3 loop reads CASSMGQQDWETQYF. The DNA for the CDR3 is TGTGCCAGTAGTATGGGTCAGCAGGACTGGGAGACCCAGTACTTC.

V and J are TRBV10-2 and TRBJ2-7; TRBD2 agrees at 9 bases. This CDR3 has 14 residues. Germline CDR1 reads WSHSY; CDR2 reads SAAADI. V lost 0 bases to trimming and J lost 7 bases; unmatched junction nucleotides: 4. In nucleotides, the CDR3 is TGCGCCAGCAGTGAGTCTGGCGGGGGGGTTGAGCAGTACTTC. It yields the protein CASSESGGGVEQYF.

On this clone: Other DNA variants within this sample encode the same CDR3. The chain couples TRBV5-1 to TRBJ1-4; 7 bases map to TRBD1. Germline lookup yields CDR1 SGHRS and CDR2 YFSETQ. J was trimmed by 4 bases and V by 0 bases; bases with no gene match: 3. This CDR3 is built from 15 residues. The chain's CDR3 is CASSLVQGSNEKLFF. The CDR3 nucleotides are TGCGCCAGCAGCTTGGTACAGGGGAGTAATGAAAAACTGTTTTTT.

V usage is TRBV6-5 and J usage is TRBJ2-7; a weak D match, TRBD2 (5 bases). This CDR3 comprises 14 residues. Germline-derived CDR1 and CDR2 are MNHEY and SVGAGI. The V gene lost 7 bases and the J gene lost 1 base, with 14 bases spanning the gap. The CDR3 bases are TGTGCCAGCACCCCAAGCGGCAGTTCCTACGAGCAGTACTTC. Its translation is CASTPSGSSYEQYF.

This clone was recorded once. The chain has TRBV9 and TRBJ2-7; TRBD1 agrees at 7 bases. CDR1 is SGDLS and CDR2 is YYNGEE in the germline V gene. Germline trimming cut 0 bases from V and 2 bases from J; bases unmatched to any gene: 5. The CDR3 totals 15 residues. The CDR3 coding sequence is TGTGCCAGCAGCGTAGGAGGGGGCGGACCCTACGAGCAGTACTTC. Translated: CASSVGGGGPYEQYF.

The chain couples TRBV24-1 to TRBJ2-2, with D hard to call. Germline-derived CDR1 and CDR2 are KGHDR and SFDVKD. Trimming removed 3 bases at V and 4 bases at J, with 8 bases between. The CDR3 spans 14 residues. CDR3: CATSDPTGTGELFF. Here the CDR3 DNA reads TGTGCCACCAGTGATCCGACGGGCACCGGGGAGCTGTTTTTT.

The table lists this clone with a count of one. The J gene is TRBJ2-3, the V gene TRBV6-5; no definite D call. The CDR3 totals 12 residues. Germline-derived CDR1 and CDR2 are MNHEY and SVGAGI. The V and J ends lost 8 bases and 2 bases respectively, with 8 bases between them. CDR3 DNA: TGTGCCAGCCGAGACACCACAGATACGCAGTATTTT. Protein product: CASRDTTDTQYF.